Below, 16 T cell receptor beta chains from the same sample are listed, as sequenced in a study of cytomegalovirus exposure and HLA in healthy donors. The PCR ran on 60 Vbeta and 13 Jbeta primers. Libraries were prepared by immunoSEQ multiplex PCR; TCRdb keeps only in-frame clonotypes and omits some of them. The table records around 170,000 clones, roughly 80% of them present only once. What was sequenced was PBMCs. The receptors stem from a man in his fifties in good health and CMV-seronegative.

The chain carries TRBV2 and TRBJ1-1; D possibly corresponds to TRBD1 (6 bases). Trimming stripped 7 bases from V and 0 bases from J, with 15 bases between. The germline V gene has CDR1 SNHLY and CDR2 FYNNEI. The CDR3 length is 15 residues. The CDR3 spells CASTRGGKLNTEAFF. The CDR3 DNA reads TGTGCCAGCACGAGGGGGGGCAAATTGAACACTGAAGCTTTCTTT.

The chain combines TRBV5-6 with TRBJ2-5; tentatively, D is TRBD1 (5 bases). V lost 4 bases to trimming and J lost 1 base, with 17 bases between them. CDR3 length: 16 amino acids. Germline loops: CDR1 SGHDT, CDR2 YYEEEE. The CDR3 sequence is CASSLESETAQETQYF. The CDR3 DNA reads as TGTGCCAGCAGCCTGGAATCTGAGACAGCCCAAGAGACCCAGTACTTC.

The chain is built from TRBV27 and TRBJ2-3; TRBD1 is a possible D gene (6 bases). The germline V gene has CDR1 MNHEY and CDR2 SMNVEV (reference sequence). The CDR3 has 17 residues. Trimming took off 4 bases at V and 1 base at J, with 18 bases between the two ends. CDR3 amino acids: CASSSTTGNVGTDTQYF. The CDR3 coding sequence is TGTGCCAGCAGTTCTACGACAGGCAATGTGGGCACAGATACGCAGTATTTT.

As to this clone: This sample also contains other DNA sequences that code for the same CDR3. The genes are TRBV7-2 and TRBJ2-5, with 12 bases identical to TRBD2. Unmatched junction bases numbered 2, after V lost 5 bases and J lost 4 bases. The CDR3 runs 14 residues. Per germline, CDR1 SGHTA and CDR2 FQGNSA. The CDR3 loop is CASSPGLAGETQYF. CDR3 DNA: TGTGCCAGCAGCCCGGGACTAGCGGGAGAGACCCAGTACTTC.

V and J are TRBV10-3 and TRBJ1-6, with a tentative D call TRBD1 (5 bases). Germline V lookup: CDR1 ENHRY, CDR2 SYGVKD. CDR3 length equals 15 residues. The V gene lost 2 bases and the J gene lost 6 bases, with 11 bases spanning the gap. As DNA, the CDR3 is TGTGCCATCAGTGAGCCCGGGGGGGGTAATTCACCCCTCCACTTT. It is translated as CAISEPGGGNSPLHF.

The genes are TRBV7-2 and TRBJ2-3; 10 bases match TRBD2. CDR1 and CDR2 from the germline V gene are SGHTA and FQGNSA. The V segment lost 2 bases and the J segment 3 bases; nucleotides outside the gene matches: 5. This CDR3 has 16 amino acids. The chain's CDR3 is CASSLLAGALTDTQYF. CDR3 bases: TGTGCCAGCAGCTTACTAGCGGGGGCCTTGACAGATACGCAGTATTTT.

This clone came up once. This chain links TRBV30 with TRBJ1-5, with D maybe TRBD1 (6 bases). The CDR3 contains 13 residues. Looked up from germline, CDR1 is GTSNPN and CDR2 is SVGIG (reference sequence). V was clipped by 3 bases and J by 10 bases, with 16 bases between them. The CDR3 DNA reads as TGTGCCTGGAGCGACACAGGGTTCGGCCCCCAGCATTTT. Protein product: CAWSDTGFGPQHF.

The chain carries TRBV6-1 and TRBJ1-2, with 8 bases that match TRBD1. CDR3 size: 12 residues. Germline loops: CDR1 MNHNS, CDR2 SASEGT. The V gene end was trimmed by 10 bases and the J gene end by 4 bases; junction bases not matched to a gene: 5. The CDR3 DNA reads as TGTGCCACCAGACAGGGGACCTATGGCTACACCTTC. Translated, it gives CATRQGTYGYTF.

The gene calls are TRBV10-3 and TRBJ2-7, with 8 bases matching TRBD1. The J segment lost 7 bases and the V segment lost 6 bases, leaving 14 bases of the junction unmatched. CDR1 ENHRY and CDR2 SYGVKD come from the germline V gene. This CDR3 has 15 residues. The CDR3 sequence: CAIRGRTGPSTEQYF. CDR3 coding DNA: TGTGCCATCAGGGGAAGGACAGGGCCCTCGACTGAGCAGTACTTC.

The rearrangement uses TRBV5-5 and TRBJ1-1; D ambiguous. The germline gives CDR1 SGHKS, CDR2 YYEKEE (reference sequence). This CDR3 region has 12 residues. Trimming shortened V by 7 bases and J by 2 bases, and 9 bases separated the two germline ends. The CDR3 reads CASQRVNTEAFF. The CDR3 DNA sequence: TGTGCCAGCCAGAGGGTAAACACTGAAGCTTTCTTT.

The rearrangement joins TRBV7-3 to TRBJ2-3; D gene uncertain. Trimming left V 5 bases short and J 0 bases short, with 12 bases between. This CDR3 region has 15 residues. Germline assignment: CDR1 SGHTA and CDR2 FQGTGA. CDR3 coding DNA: TGTGCCAGCAGCATTGGTCCCACTAGCACAGATACGCAGTATTTT. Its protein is CASSIGPTSTDTQYF.

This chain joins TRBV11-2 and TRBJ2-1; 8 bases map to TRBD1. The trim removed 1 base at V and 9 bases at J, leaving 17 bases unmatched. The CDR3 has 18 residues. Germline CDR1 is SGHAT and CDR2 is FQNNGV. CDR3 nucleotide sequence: TGTGCCAGCAGCTTAGTCGCAACAGCAGGGGGCAACTGGCTTGAGCAGTTCTTC. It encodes CASSLVATAGGNWLEQFF.

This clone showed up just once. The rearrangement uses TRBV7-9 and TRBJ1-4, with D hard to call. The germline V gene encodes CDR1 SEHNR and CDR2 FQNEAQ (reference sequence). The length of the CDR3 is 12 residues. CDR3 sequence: CSSGRFGEKLFF. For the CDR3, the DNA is TGTTCCTCGGGAAGGTTCGGGGAAAAACTGTTTTTT. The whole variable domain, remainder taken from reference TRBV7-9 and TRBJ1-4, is DTGVSQNPRHKITKRGQNVTFRCDPISEHNRLYWYRQTLGQGPEFLTYFQNEAQLEKSRLLSDRFSAERPKGSFSTLEIQRTEQGDSAMYLCSSGRFGEKLFFGSGTQLSVL.

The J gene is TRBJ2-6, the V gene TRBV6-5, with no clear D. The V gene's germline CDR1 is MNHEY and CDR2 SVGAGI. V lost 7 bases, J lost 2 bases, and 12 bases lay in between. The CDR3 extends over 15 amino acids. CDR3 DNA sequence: TGTGCCAGCATGACAATTCAACCTGGGGCCAACGTCCTGACTTTC. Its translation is CASMTIQPGANVLTF.

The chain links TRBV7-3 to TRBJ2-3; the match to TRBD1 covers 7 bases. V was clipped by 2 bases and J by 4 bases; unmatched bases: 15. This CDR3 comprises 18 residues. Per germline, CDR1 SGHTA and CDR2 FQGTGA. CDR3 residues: CASSLRPQGQGAADTQYF. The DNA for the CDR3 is TGTGCCAGCAGCTTACGCCCACAGGGGCAAGGAGCTGCAGATACGCAGTATTTT.

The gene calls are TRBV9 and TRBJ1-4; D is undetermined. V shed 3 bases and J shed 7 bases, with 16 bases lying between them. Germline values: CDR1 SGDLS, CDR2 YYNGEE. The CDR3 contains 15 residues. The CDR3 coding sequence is TGTGCCAGCAGCGCCGACCGGGTCTCGGGTGAAAAACTGTTTTTT. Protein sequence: CASSADRVSGEKLFF.